The 10 T cell receptor beta chains listed next were all sequenced from one sample in a study of siplizumab effects on memory and regulatory T cells (dated by TCRdb to the late 2010s). Libraries came from the immunoSEQ multiplex PCR assay. Held by TCRdb, this immuneACCESS table contains in-frame sequences only and omits some clones. Under half of the omission traces to an unresolved V gene where checked; the cause of the rest is unknown. This sample gives fewer than 70,000 clones in total; over 75% of them show up just once. The top ten clones comprise around 1.6% of the sample. Input material: Tregs sorted from blood. The receptor set was obtained from a human donor in good health.

By share, this clone ranks as medium-sized. The rearrangement uses TRBV5-4 and TRBJ2-3; D perhaps matches TRBD2 (5 bases). Between the trimmed V and J ends, which lost 9 bases and 2 bases, there was a span of 10 bases. The CDR3 length is 12 residues. CDR1 is SGHNT and CDR2 is YYREEE in the germline V gene (reference sequence). The CDR3 nucleotides are TGTGCCACTCGCGGGTACACAGATACGCAGTATTTT. It yields the protein CATRGYTDTQYF.

Within the sample, this clone is medium-sized. The rearrangement links TRBV7-2 to TRBJ1-2; D gene ambiguous. Germline CDR1 reads SGHTA; CDR2 reads FQGNSA. The length of the CDR3 is 14 residues. With 0 bases removed from V and 6 bases from J, the gap between germline ends came to 11 bases. The DNA for the CDR3 is TGTGCCAGCAGCTTAGCCGTCCTTGCCCATGGCTACACCTTC. Its protein product is CASSLAVLAHGYTF. Using reference TRBV7-2 and TRBJ1-2 for the parts outside the CDR3, the full variable domain is GAGVSQSPSNKVTEKGKDVELRCDPISGHTALYWYRQSLGQGLEFLIYFQGNSAPDKSGLPSDRFSAERTGGSVSTLTIQRTQQEDSAVYLCASSLAVLAHGYTFGSGTRLTVV.

V and J are TRBV20-1 and TRBJ2-5; no reliable D call. The CDR3 length is 11 residues. Germline V lookup: CDR1 DFQATT, CDR2 SNEGSKA (reference sequence). V was pared by 5 bases and J by 7 bases, with 11 bases between. CDR3 residues: CSALLTSTQYF. Here the CDR3 DNA reads TGCAGTGCTCTACTTACCTCGACCCAGTACTTC.

In this sample, this clone turned up a few times. Within the sample, other DNA sequences also encode this same CDR3. This sequence joins TRBV25-1 and TRBJ2-7; TRBD1 is a possible D gene (6 bases). This CDR3 comprises 16 residues. Germline CDR1 is MGHDK and CDR2 is SYGVNS. V gave up 4 bases and J gave up 0 bases, with 16 bases separating them. The CDR3, as DNA: TGTGCCAGCAGTGTCCCGGGCCAGGGGATCTCCTACGAGCAGTACTTC. It translates to CASSVPGQGISYEQYF.

V gene TRBV19 combines with J gene TRBJ2-7, with 8 bases lining up with TRBD2. This CDR3 spans 14 amino acids. V gave up 7 bases and J gave up 6 bases; unmatched junction bases: 11. Germline lookup yields CDR1 LNHDA and CDR2 SQIVND (reference sequence). The CDR3 here is CASTTSGGYAEQYF. For the CDR3, the DNA is TGTGCCAGTACCACATCGGGAGGGTACGCCGAGCAGTACTTC.

The chain joins TRBV5-1 to TRBJ2-3; D unresolved. This CDR3 is 14 amino acids long. Germline-derived CDR1 and CDR2 are SGHRS and YFSETQ. Deletions cut 4 bases from V and 4 bases from J, with 13 bases between. CDR3 bases: TGCGCCAGCAGCCCGCTGGAGAGTGCAGATACGCAGTATTTT. Its translation: CASSPLESADTQYF. Supplemented by reference TRBV5-1 and TRBJ2-3, the full variable domain reads KAGVTQTPRYLIKTRGQQVTLSCSPISGHRSVSWYQQTPGQGLQFLFEYFSETQRNKGNFPGRFSGRQFSNSRSEMNVSTLELGDSALYLCASSPLESADTQYFGPGTRLTVL.

This chain links TRBV27 with TRBJ2-7, with 11 bases aligning to TRBD2. The germline gives CDR1 MNHEY, CDR2 SMNVEV (reference sequence). The V and J ends lost 5 bases and 0 bases, in that order; junction bases with no gene match: 6. CDR3 length: 16 amino acids. The CDR3 DNA reads as TGTGCCAGCAGTCACCGAGGACTAGCGGGCTCCTACGAGCAGTACTTC. This translates into CASSHRGLAGSYEQYF.

The genes are TRBV27 and TRBJ2-5; 13 bases fit TRBD2. The CDR3 covers 14 residues. V shed 2 bases, J shed 9 bases, and the junction held 3 bases outside the gene matches. Germline CDR1 reads MNHEY; CDR2 reads SMNVEV (reference sequence). CDR3 residues: CASSLKLAGGAQYF. The CDR3, as DNA: TGTGCCAGCAGTTTAAAACTAGCGGGGGGGGCCCAGTACTTC.

V is TRBV7-2 and J is TRBJ1-2; D perhaps matches TRBD1 (6 bases). V lost 5 bases to trimming and J lost 5 bases, with 12 bases between them. The length of the CDR3 is 13 residues. Germline lookup yields CDR1 SGHTA and CDR2 FQGNSA. The CDR3 nucleotides read TGTGCCAGCAGCCCGACAGGTGATTATGGCTACACCTTC. Its translation is CASSPTGDYGYTF.

The chain has TRBV10-1 and TRBJ2-2, with D unclear. V was pared by 6 bases and J by 6 bases, with 11 bases between. The CDR3 extends over 13 amino acids. Per germline, CDR1 WNHNN and CDR2 SYGVQD (reference sequence). The CDR3 region is CASSLRMSGELFF. In nucleotides, the CDR3 is TGCGCCAGCAGCCTACGAATGTCCGGGGAGCTGTTTTTT.